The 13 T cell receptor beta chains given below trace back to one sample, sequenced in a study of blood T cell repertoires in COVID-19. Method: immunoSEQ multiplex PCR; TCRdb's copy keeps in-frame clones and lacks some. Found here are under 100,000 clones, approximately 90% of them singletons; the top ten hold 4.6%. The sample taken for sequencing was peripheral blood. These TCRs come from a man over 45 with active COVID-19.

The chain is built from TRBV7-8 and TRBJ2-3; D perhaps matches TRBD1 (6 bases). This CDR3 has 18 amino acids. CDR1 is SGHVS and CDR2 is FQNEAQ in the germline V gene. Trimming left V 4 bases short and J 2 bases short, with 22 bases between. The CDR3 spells CASSSALGRDIHTDTQYF. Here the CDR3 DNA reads TGTGCCAGCAGCTCAGCTCTCGGCAGGGACATCCACACAGATACGCAGTATTTT.

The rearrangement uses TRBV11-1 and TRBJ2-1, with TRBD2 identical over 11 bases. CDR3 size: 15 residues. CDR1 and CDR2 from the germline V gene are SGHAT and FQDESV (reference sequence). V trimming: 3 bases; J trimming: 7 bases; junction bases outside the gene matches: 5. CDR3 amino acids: CASSFALAGVNEQFF. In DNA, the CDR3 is TGTGCCAGCAGCTTTGCACTAGCGGGAGTTAATGAGCAGTTCTTC.

The CDR3 DNA follows: TGCAGCGTTGCCGCAGGGGGCTCAGAGACCCAGTACTTC. This sequence encodes CSVAAGGSETQYF. The chain uses TRBV29-1 and TRBJ2-5, with TRBD1 identical over 8 bases. V shed 4 bases, J shed 4 bases, and the junction held 5 bases outside the gene matches. Germline assignment: CDR1 SQVTM and CDR2 ANQGSEA. CDR3 length: 13 amino acids. Combining the CDR3 with reference TRBV29-1 and TRBJ2-5 gives the whole variable domain SAVISQKPSRDICQRGTSLTIQCQVDSQVTMMFWYRQQPGQSLTLIATANQGSEATYESGFVIDKFPISRPNLTFSTLTVSNMSPEDSSIYLCSVAAGGSETQYFGPGTRLLVL.

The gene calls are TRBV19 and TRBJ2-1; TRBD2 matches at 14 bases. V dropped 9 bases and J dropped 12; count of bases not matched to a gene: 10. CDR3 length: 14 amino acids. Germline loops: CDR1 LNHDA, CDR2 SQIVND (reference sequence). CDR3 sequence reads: CASSPGTSGGGQFF. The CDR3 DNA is TGTGCCAGCAGCCCCGGGACTAGCGGGGGTGGGCAGTTCTTC.

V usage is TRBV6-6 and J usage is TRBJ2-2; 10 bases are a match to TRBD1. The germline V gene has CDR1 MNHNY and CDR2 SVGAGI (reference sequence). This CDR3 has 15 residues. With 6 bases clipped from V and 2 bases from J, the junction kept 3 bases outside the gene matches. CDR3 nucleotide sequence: TGTGCCAGCAGGGGACAGGGGACAAACACCGGGGAGCTGTTTTTT. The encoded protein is CASRGQGTNTGELFF.

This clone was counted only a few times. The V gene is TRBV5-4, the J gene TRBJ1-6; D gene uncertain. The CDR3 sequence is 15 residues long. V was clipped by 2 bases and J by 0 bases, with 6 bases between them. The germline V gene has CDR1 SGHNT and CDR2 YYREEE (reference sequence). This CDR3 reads CASSLRSSYNSPLHF. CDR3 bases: TGTGCCAGCAGCTTAAGGAGCTCCTATAATTCACCCCTCCACTTT.

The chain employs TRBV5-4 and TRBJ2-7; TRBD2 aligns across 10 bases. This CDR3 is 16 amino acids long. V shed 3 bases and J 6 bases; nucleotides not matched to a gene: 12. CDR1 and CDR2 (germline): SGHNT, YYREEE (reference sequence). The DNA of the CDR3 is TGTGCCAGCAGCTCCAGAGTGAGCGGGGGGGCAGGCGAGCAGTACTTC. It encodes CASSSRVSGGAGEQYF.

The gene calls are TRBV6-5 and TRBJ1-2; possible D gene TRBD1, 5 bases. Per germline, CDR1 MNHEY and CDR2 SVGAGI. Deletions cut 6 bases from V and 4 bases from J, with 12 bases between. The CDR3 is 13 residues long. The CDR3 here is CASSEAGGYGYTF. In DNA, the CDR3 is TGTGCCAGCAGCGAGGCCGGGGGCTATGGCTACACCTTC.

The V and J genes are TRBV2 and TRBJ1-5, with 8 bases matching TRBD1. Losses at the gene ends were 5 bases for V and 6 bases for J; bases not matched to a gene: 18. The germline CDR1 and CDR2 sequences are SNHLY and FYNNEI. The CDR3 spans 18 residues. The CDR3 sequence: CASSIQGIRQGLGQPQHF. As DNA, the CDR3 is TGTGCCAGCAGTATCCAAGGAATCCGACAGGGGCTTGGTCAGCCCCAGCATTTT. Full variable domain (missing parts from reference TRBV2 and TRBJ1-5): EPEVTQTPSHQVTQMGQEVILRCVPISNHLYFYWYRQILGQKVEFLVSFYNNEISEKSEIFDDQFSVERPDGSNFTLKIRSTKLEDSAMYFCASSIQGIRQGLGQPQHFGDGTRLSIL.

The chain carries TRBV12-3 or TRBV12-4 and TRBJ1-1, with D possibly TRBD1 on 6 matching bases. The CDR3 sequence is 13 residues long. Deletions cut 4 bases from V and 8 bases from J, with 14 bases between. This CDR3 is CASSSGQRNEAFF. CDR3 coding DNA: TGTGCCAGCAGTTCCGGACAGCGGAACGAAGCTTTCTTT.

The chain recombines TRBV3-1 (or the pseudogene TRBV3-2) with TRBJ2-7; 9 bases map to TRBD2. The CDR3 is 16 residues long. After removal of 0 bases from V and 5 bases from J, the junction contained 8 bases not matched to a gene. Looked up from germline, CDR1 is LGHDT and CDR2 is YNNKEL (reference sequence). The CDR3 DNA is TGTGCCAGCAGCCAAGAGTTGGCGGGAGGGCCCCACGAGCAGTACTTC. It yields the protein CASSQELAGGPHEQYF.

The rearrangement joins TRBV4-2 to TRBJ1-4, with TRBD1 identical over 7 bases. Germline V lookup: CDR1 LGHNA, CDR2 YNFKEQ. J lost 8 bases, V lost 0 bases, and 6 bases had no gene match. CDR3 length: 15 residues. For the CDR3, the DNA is TGTGCCAGCAGCCAAGATCGCGGGACAGACGAAAAACTGTTTTTT. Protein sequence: CASSQDRGTDEKLFF.

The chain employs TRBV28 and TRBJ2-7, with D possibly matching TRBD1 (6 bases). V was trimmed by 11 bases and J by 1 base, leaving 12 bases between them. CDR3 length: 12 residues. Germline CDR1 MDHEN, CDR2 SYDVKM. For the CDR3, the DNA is TGTGCCTCGAGGACAGCTTCCTACGAGCAGTACTTC. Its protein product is CASRTASYEQYF.